The following is a T cell receptor beta chain sequence with its context. This clonotype was found many times. What antigen it recognizes has not been identified. Nothing much larger sits one base from this clone, and base qualities are not available. From the cysteine up to the phenylalanine, the CDR3 has a length of 13 residues. The retained sequence is limited to the CDR3, 39 bases, with the frame set at the first base. CDR1 and CDR2, per the germline V gene, are SGHDN and FVKESK. V ends up 1 base short and J 9 bases short, with an unmatched junction base count of 4. The source of the sample is a study of early T cells in non-severe SARS-CoV-2 infection (dated by TCRdb to about 2021). Regarding the complete study: Because TCR sequencing was done on bulk RNA from unsorted whole blood, the alpha and beta chains could not be paired.

The library was generated by 5' RACE. These reads were obtained on a NextSeq 500. In the TCR library protocol, unique molecular identifiers were attached to individual cDNA molecules to correct for PCR bias and sequencing error. Both TCR alpha and beta chains were sequenced, and tight co-correlation was observed between alpha and beta sequence abundances in each sample. Per the authors' processing: V gene, J gene and CDR3 annotation of TCR sequences was performed with Decombinator V4. TCRs were defined as expanded if a significant change between any two time points was detected under a Poisson model with p below 0.0001. TCR abundances were normalised to the total number of TCRs sequenced in each sample and reported as counts per million. MAIT TCRs were defined by TRAV1-2 paired with TRAJ12, TRAJ20 or TRAJ33, and iNKT TCRs by TRAV10 paired with TRAJ18. VDJdb, accessed 1 November 2021, was searched for CMV, EBV and SARS-CoV-2 annotated TCRs, excluding TCRs annotated for multiple antigens. TCRdb reworked the public reads: Q25 trimming with fastp, MiXCR clone assembly, productive beta chains retained. Records with the same CDR3 protein are collapsed into one entry carrying the most frequent genes and DNA. TCRdb's processing, not the study's, gives the V and J calls here. For this sample there are about 26,000 distinct CDR3 sequences; around 4.5% appear just once. 4% to 5% of the sample comes from the top ten.

General study outcomes and caveats: VDJdb matching was skewed toward anti-spike CD8 responses and likely underestimated virus-specific expansions by missing private and CD4 specificities.

Set within a cohort of healthcare workers in London, UK, this nested case-control study involved weekly PCR testing of nasopharyngeal swabs along with blood sampling. Healthcare workers were enrolled in the week of the UK lockdown, from 23 to 31 March 2020, and were followed every week for up to roughly 15 weeks. This receptor was taken from an adult who was a healthcare worker with PCR-confirmed SARS-CoV-2 infection or an uninfected control (not recorded which). Sequenced input: whole blood. Recombination joined TRBV14 with TRBJ2-7, and TRBD1 matches 9 of the central bases. CDR3 sequence: CASSQGQGQGQYF. The nucleotide sequence reads as follows: TGTGCCAGCAGCCAAGGCCAGGGACAGGGGCAGTACTTC.